In this sample, the clone carrying this T cell receptor beta chain turned up once. Its antigen remains unidentified. CD4+CD127+ cells were sorted as the conventional CD4 T cells. Using immunoSEQ multiplex PCR, the repertoire was profiled, and TCRdb retains in-frame clones only, with some absent. Seen here are 1,500 to 2,000 clones, 70% to 90% observed once, and the top ten hold around 1.5%. This specimen comes from a study of B cell selection in AIRE deficiency. Study-level points and caveats: Patient Tconv cells held about 30% of Treg sequences shared by healthy donors. Shared Treg sequences had shorter CDR3s, biased toward rearrangements with few non-templated insertions.

Sequences were obtained from CD4+CD127+ conventional T cells sorted from PBMCs. The source of this sequence is a human donor in good health.

In nucleotides, the CDR3 is TGTGCCAGCAGCCCCAGGTTGTCGACTGAAAAACTGTTTTTT. Its translation is CASSPRLSTEKLFF. The chain links TRBV27 to TRBJ1-4; no clear D gene. Germline V gives CDR1 MNHEY, CDR2 SMNVEV (reference sequence). This CDR3 has 14 residues. The V and J ends lost 6 bases and 7 bases respectively, with 15 bases between them.